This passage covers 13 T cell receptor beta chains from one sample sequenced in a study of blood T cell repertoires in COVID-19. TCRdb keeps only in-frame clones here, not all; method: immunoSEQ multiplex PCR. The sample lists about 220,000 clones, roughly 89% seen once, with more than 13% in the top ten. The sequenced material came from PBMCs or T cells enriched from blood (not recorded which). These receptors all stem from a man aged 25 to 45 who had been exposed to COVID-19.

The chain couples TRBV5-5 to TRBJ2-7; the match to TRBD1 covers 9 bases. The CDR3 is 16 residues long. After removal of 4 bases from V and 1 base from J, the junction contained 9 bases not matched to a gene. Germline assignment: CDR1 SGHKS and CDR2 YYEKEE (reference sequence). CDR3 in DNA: TGTGCCAGCAGCCTCGTCGACAGGGGGAAATCCTACGAGCAGTACTTC. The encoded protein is CASSLVDRGKSYEQYF.

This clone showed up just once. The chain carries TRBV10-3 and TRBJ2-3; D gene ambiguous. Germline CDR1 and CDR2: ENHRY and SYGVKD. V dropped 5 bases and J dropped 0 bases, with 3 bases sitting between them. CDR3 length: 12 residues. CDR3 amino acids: CAISYSTDTQYF. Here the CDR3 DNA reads TGTGCCATCAGTTATAGCACAGATACGCAGTATTTT.

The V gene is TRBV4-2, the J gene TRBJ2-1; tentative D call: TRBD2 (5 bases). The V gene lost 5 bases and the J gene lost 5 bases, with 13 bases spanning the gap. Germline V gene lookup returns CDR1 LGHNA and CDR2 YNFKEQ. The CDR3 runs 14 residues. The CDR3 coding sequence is TGTGCCAGCAGCTCCTCGGGGTTTGACAATGAGCAGTTCTTC. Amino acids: CASSSSGFDNEQFF.

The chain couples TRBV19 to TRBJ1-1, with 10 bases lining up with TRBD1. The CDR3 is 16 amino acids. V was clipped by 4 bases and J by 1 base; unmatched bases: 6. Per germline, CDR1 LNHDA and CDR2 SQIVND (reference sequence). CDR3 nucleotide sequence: TGTGCCAGTAGTACGACAGGGGGCTGGGGGAACACTGAAGCTTTCTTT. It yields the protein CASSTTGGWGNTEAFF.

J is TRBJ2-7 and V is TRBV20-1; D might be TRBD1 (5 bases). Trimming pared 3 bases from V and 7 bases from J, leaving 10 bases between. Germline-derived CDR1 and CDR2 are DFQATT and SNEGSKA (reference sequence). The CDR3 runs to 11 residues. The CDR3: CSARTVGEQYF. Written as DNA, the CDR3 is TGCAGTGCTAGGACAGTAGGGGAGCAGTACTTC.

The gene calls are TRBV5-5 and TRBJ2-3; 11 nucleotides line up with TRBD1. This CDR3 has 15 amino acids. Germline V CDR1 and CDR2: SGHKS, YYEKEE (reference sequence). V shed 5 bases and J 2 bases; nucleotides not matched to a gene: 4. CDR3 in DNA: TGTGCCAGCAGGGACAGGGGGCGCAACACAGATACGCAGTATTTT. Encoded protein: CASRDRGRNTDTQYF.

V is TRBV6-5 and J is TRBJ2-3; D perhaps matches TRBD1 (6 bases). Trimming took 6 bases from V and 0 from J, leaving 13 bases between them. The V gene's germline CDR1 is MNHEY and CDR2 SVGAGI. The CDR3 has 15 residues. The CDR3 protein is CASSPRTDSTDTQYF. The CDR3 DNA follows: TGTGCCAGCAGCCCCCGGACAGACAGCACAGATACGCAGTATTTT.

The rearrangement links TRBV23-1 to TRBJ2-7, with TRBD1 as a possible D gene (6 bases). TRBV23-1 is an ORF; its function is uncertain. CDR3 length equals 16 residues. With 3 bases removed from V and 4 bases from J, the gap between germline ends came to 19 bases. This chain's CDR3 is CASSHSSGHRHYEQYF. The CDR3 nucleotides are TGCGCCAGCAGTCATTCGTCGGGACACAGACATTACGAGCAGTACTTC.

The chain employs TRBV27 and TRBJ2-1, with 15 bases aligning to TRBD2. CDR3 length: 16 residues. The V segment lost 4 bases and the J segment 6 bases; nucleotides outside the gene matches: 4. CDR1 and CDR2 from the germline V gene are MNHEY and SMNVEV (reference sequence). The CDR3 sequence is CASSWGLAGGRNEQFF. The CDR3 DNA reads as TGTGCCAGCAGTTGGGGACTAGCGGGGGGCCGCAATGAGCAGTTCTTC.

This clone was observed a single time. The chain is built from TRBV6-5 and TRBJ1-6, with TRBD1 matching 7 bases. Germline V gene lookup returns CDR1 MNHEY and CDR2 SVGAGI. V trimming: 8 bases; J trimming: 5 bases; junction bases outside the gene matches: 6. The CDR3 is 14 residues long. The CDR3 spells CASHLGQHNSPLHF. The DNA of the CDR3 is TGTGCCAGCCACCTGGGACAGCATAATTCACCCCTCCACTTT.

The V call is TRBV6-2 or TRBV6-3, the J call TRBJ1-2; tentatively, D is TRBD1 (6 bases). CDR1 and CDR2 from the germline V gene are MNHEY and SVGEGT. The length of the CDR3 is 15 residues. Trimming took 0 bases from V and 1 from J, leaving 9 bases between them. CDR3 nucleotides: TGTGCCAGCAGTTACTCCGGGACACTTAACTATGGCTACACCTTC. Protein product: CASSYSGTLNYGYTF.

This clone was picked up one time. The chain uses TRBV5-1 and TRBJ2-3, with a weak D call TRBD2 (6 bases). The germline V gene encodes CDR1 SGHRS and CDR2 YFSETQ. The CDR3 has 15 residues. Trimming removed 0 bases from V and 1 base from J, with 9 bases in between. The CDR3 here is CASSLDPSGTDTQYF. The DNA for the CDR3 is TGCGCCAGCAGCTTGGATCCTAGCGGCACAGATACGCAGTATTTT. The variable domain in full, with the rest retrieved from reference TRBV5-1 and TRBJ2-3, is KAGVTQTPRYLIKTRGQQVTLSCSPISGHRSVSWYQQTPGQGLQFLFEYFSETQRNKGNFPGRFSGRQFSNSRSEMNVSTLELGDSALYLCASSLDPSGTDTQYFGPGTRLTVL.

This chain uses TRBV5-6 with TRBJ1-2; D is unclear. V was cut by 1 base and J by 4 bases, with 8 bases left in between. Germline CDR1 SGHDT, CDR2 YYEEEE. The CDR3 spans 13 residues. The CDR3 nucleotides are TGTGCCAGCAGCTTGAAGGAGGTCTATGGCTACACCTTC. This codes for CASSLKEVYGYTF.